One sample yielded the 25 T cell receptor beta chains listed below, sequenced in a study of T cell repertoires in cytomegalovirus infection. TCRdb reanalysed the reads using MiXCR and keeps one entry per CDR3 protein. In the table there are fewer than 1,000,000 distinct CDR3 sequences, approximately 32% of which are singletons. These receptors have no identified antigens. The sequencing here drew on cultured CD8+ T cells from PBMCs, taken from culture after CMV antigen stimulation. The receptors shown here come from a human donor in good health (CMV status not recorded). Some clones in this sample may be carry-over from other donors' samples.

The rearrangement links TRBV10-3 to TRBJ2-2; perhaps TRBD1 as D (6 bases). Germline-derived CDR1 and CDR2 are ENHRY and SYGVKD. This CDR3 region has 13 residues. V was trimmed by 8 bases and J by 6 bases, leaving 13 bases between them. The CDR3 spells CAILVGASGELFF. CDR3 coding DNA: TGTGCCATCCTAGTGGGGGCGTCCGGGGAGCTGTTTTTT.

This clonotype was detected many times. V gene TRBV6-2 or TRBV6-3 combines with J gene TRBJ1-1; D unresolved. Germline CDR1 MNHEY, CDR2 SVGEGT. V dropped 6 bases and J dropped 5 bases, with 13 bases sitting between them. This CDR3 is 13 amino acids long. The CDR3 DNA is TGTGCCAGCAGACTAACCAAAGGGACTGAAGCTTTCTTT. Its protein product is CASRLTKGTEAFF.

This clonotype was observed a few times. At one of its ends the junction is not consistent with the germline gene, which may arise from a read error. The CDR3 region has the DNA TGTGCTAGCAGCTTTTCAGGGGAAGGAGAGACCCAGTACTTC. Protein: CASSFSGEGETQYF. This chain links TRBV7-7 with TRBJ2-5, with D perhaps TRBD1 (6 bases). The CDR3 extends over 14 amino acids. Germline lookup yields CDR1 SSHAT and CDR2 FNYEAQ (reference sequence).

The sample holds a few counts of this clonotype. The J gene is TRBJ1-1, the V gene TRBV19; a weak D match, TRBD1 (5 bases). The V gene's germline CDR1 is LNHDA and CDR2 SQIVND (reference sequence). The V end lost 5 bases, the J end lost 4 bases, and 17 bases lay between the germline ends. The CDR3 consists of 15 residues. The CDR3 protein is CASSSGTQGLTEAFF. CDR3 sequence (DNA): TGTGCCAGTAGTTCCGGGACTCAGGGCCTCACTGAAGCTTTCTTT.

The chain couples TRBV19 to TRBJ1-1, with a tentative D call TRBD1 (5 bases). CDR1 is LNHDA and CDR2 is SQIVND in the germline V gene (reference sequence). Between the trimmed V and J ends, which lost 9 bases and 0 bases, there was a span of 23 bases. The CDR3 has 17 amino acids. CDR3 coding DNA: TGTGCCAGAAGTCCCCACGCCCCGATAGGGGTGAACACTGAAGCTTTCTTT. This codes for CARSPHAPIGVNTEAFF.

V gene TRBV20-1 combines with J gene TRBJ2-7; TRBD2 matches at 7 bases. The CDR3 sequence is 14 residues long. From germline, CDR1 is DFQATT and CDR2 SNEGSKA (reference sequence). After removal of 1 base from V and 1 base from J, the junction contained 4 bases not matched to a gene. This CDR3 reads CSARVAGESYEQYF. In DNA, the CDR3 is TGCAGTGCTAGAGTGGCGGGGGAGTCCTACGAGCAGTACTTC.

In the case of this clonotype: One end of the junction fails to match germline, which may point to a read error. The CDR3 nucleotides read TGCGCCAACAGCCAAGACTTAGGGACTATTAATGAGCAGTTCTTC. Translating gives CANSQDLGTINEQFF. The genes are TRBV4-3 and TRBJ2-1; TRBD2 agrees at 7 bases. CDR1 LGHNA and CDR2 YSLEER come from the germline V gene. The length of the CDR3 is 15 residues.

This sequence joins TRBV10-2 and TRBJ1-5, with TRBD1 matching 7 bases. Germline V lookup: CDR1 WSHSY, CDR2 SAAADI. J lost 0 bases, V lost 4 bases, and 9 bases had no gene match. CDR3 length equals 17 residues. The CDR3 sequence: CASSAGLDRSSNQPQHF. The DNA of the CDR3 is TGCGCCAGCAGTGCGGGATTGGACAGGAGTAGCAATCAGCCCCAGCATTTT.

The sample holds a few counts of this clonotype. CDR3 nucleotide sequence: TGTGCCAGCAGCACCTTTTTGGGTGTGAACACTGAAGCTTTCTTT. It encodes CASSTFLGVNTEAFF. The V call is TRBV5-5, the J call TRBJ1-1; no reliable D call. In germline, CDR1 is SGHKS, CDR2 YYEKEE (reference sequence). V lost 4 bases and J 0 bases, leaving 13 bases between the germline ends. CDR3 length: 15 amino acids.

This clonotype was picked up many times. V and J are TRBV19 and TRBJ1-2; 9 nucleotides agree with TRBD1. J gave up 4 bases and V 5 bases, and 17 bases lay outside the gene matches. This CDR3 region has 18 residues. Germline values: CDR1 LNHDA, CDR2 SQIVND (reference sequence). CDR3 protein: CASSPLGDDRGLFYGYTF. The CDR3 nucleotides read TGTGCCAGTAGTCCGCTTGGGGACGACAGGGGGTTGTTCTATGGCTACACCTTC.

In this sample, this clonotype turned up a few times. The genes are TRBV7-8 and TRBJ1-2; 8 nucleotides line up with TRBD1. Germline V gene data show CDR1 as SGHVS and CDR2 as FQNEAQ. V shed 7 bases, J shed 4 bases, and the junction held 5 bases outside the gene matches. The CDR3 runs 13 residues. CDR3 residues: CASNPGGGYGYTF. The CDR3 DNA reads as TGTGCCAGCAATCCAGGGGGCGGCTATGGCTACACCTTC.

This chain connects TRBV18 to TRBJ1-2, with 7 bases aligning to TRBD1. V lost 3 bases, J lost 3 bases, and 10 bases stayed unmatched. The length of the CDR3 is 16 residues. The germline V gene encodes CDR1 KGHSH and CDR2 LQKENI. The CDR3 region is CASSPADTGAHYGYTF. DNA for the CDR3: TGTGCCAGCTCACCCGCAGACACAGGGGCCCACTATGGCTACACCTTC.

This clonotype turned up a few times. The J gene is TRBJ2-3, the V gene TRBV5-4, with 8 positions matching TRBD2. J gave up 0 bases and V 1 base, and 4 bases lay outside the gene matches. This CDR3 region has 16 residues. Germline loops: CDR1 SGHNT, CDR2 YYREEE (reference sequence). CDR3 amino acids: CASSLKRERSTDTQYF. The DNA of the CDR3 is TGTGCCAGCAGCTTGAAGCGGGAGAGGAGCACAGATACGCAGTATTTT.

The chain links TRBV7-8 to TRBJ2-2, with D tentatively TRBD1 or TRBD2 (5 bases each). V dropped 5 bases and J dropped 2 bases, with 12 bases sitting between them. This CDR3 comprises 15 residues. CDR1 SGHVS and CDR2 FQNEAQ come from the germline V gene. CDR3 bases: TGTGCCAGCAGCCGCCGGGACCACAACACCGGGGAGCTGTTTTTT. This encodes CASSRRDHNTGELFF.

The V gene is TRBV12-3 or TRBV12-4, the J gene TRBJ1-6, with a weak D call TRBD1 (5 bases). The CDR3 totals 12 residues. V dropped 7 bases and J dropped 9 bases, with 10 bases sitting between them. CDR3 nucleotide sequence: TGTGCCAGCACCCGGGGCCTTTCACCCCTCCACTTT. The encoded protein is CASTRGLSPLHF.

There are many counts of this clonotype. J is TRBJ2-2 and V is TRBV12-3 or TRBV12-4; D may be TRBD1 (5 bases). Trimming removed 3 bases from V and 0 bases from J, with 11 bases in between. This CDR3 contains 16 residues. This CDR3 is CASSFWTPPNTGELFF. In DNA form, the CDR3 reads TGTGCCAGCAGTTTTTGGACACCTCCGAACACCGGGGAGCTGTTTTTT.

The chain combines TRBV13 with TRBJ1-5; 8 positions agree with TRBD1. V dropped 5 bases and J dropped 6; count of bases not matched to a gene: 3. Looked up from germline, CDR1 is PRHDT and CDR2 is FYEKMQ (reference sequence). The CDR3 is made up of 13 amino acids. CDR3 sequence reads: CASSAGGTQPQHF. CDR3 in DNA: TGTGCCAGCAGCGCAGGGGGCACTCAGCCCCAGCATTTT.

This sequence joins TRBV19 and TRBJ1-1, with TRBD1 matching 9 bases. Germline CDR1 LNHDA, CDR2 SQIVND (reference sequence). The CDR3 has 16 residues. J lost 5 bases, V lost 4 bases, and 11 bases had no gene match. CDR3 residues: CASSSAGTGPLTEAFF. CDR3 sequence (DNA): TGTGCCAGTAGTAGTGCCGGGACAGGGCCGTTAACTGAAGCTTTCTTT.

This clonotype was seen more than once but under ten times. The chain has TRBV3-1 and TRBJ1-2; no clear D. This CDR3 has 14 residues. V was clipped by 0 bases and J by 2 bases, with 7 bases between them. Germline-derived CDR1 and CDR2 are LGHDT and YNNKEL (reference sequence). The CDR3 protein is CASSQDRTNYGYTF. Here the CDR3 DNA reads TGTGCCAGCAGCCAAGATAGGACGAACTATGGCTACACCTTC.

The chain couples TRBV13 to TRBJ2-3, with 11 bases lining up with TRBD2. V shed 3 bases and J 5 bases; nucleotides not matched to a gene: 4. Germline-derived CDR1 and CDR2 are PRHDT and FYEKMQ (reference sequence). The CDR3 contains 15 residues. Here the CDR3 DNA reads TGTGCCAGCAGCTTGACTAGCGGGGACCAAGATACGCAGTATTTT. Residues: CASSLTSGDQDTQYF. Full variable domain (outside the CDR3, taken from reference TRBV13 and TRBJ2-3): AAGVIQSPRHLIKEKRETATLKCYPIPRHDTVYWYQQGPGQDPQFLISFYEKMQSDKGSIPDRFSAQQFSDYHSELNMSSLELGDSALYFCASSLTSGDQDTQYFGPGTRLTVL.

This clonotype has only a few counts. The chain links TRBV25-1 to TRBJ1-6, with 8 bases that match TRBD1. Germline values: CDR1 MGHDK, CDR2 SYGVNS. The CDR3 has 15 residues. J was trimmed by 8 bases and V by 0 bases; bases with no gene match: 3. The CDR3 loop reads CASSEYETGDSPLHF. The CDR3 DNA sequence: TGTGCCAGCAGTGAATACGAGACAGGGGATTCACCCCTCCACTTT.

CDR3 sequence (DNA): TGTGCCAGCGGATTTATGGAGACCCAGTACTTC. This translates into CASGFMETQYF. The chain combines TRBV11-1 with TRBJ2-5, with D unclear. The CDR3 runs to 11 residues. V lost 8 bases and J 5 bases, leaving 9 bases between the germline ends. CDR1 is SGHAT, CDR2 FQDESV, per germline (reference sequence).

This clonotype was counted ten times or more. V gene TRBV7-8 combines with J gene TRBJ2-1; D unresolved. Trimming shortened V by 10 bases and J by 6 bases, and 10 bases separated the two germline ends. Germline CDR1 SGHVS, CDR2 FQNEAQ. The CDR3 runs to 11 residues. The CDR3 DNA follows: TGTGCCATCAAGATTTCCAATGAGCAGTTCTTC. Its translation: CAIKISNEQFF.

This clonotype was counted between two and nine times. V and J are TRBV14 and TRBJ1-2, with TRBD1 matching over 8 bases. Germline CDR1 SGHDN, CDR2 FVKESK. Germline trimming cut 3 bases from V and 8 bases from J; bases unmatched to any gene: 5. The CDR3 totals 13 residues. The CDR3: CASSQRTGKGYTF. Written as DNA, the CDR3 is TGTGCCAGCAGCCAGAGGACAGGGAAGGGCTACACCTTC.

This clonotype has ten or more counts. The J gene is TRBJ2-1, the V gene TRBV5-4; D possibly corresponds to TRBD2 (6 bases). Germline V CDR1 and CDR2: SGHNT, YYREEE (reference sequence). This CDR3 spans 14 amino acids. Trimming shortened V by 3 bases and J by 9 bases, and 16 bases separated the two germline ends. This chain's CDR3 is CASSSAGTWGEQFF. The CDR3 coding sequence is TGTGCCAGCAGCTCCGCCGGGACTTGGGGTGAGCAGTTCTTC.